This T cell receptor (beta chain) was captured in a study of cytomegalovirus exposure and HLA in healthy donors. Notes on this clone: Antigen unknown.

General observations from the study: Rare sequences made up most TCRs, while some public TCRs were found in many donors. There were approximately 150 TCR beta chains listed as cytomegalovirus-associated. Several of the most significant clusters appeared, in a later analysis, to be linked to common viral pathogens. Compared with the roughly 700-donor mean, an Asian-associated ancestry cluster reportedly had fewer N-insertions, according to a later analysis.

Germline assignment: CDR1 SGHVS and CDR2 FNYEAQ. V lost 1 base to trimming and J lost 7 bases, with 13 bases between them. The CDR3 sequence is 14 residues long. PCR was performed using 60 Vbeta and 13 Jbeta primers. Some clones are missing from TCRdb's copy, which holds only in-frame ones; the method was immunoSEQ multiplex PCR. The sample holds 70,000 to 90,000 clones, roughly 73% seen once. This chain joins TRBV7-6 and TRBJ1-1; D may be TRBD1 (5 bases). The specimen sequenced was PBMCs. This TCR was sampled from a man between 35 and 55 years old in good health and CMV-seronegative. The CDR3 spells CASSLGIGDYEAFF. Here the CDR3 DNA reads TGTGCCAGCAGCTTAGGAATAGGGGATTATGAAGCTTTCTTT.